This T cell receptor (beta chain) was recovered during a study of T cell responses to AZD1222 COVID-19 vaccine. It was second doses at about 4 or about 12 weeks that were pooled. Data came from immunoSEQ multiplex PCR; TCRdb stores just in-frame clones and leaves some out. The data hold approximately 180,000 clones, with 88% observed a single time. Study-wide points: Donors were chiefly white British, with a greater number of females, and clonal diversity was perhaps underestimated. Baseline seropositivity characterized only 5 to 7 AZD1222 recipients.

With regard to this clone: Its antigen is not identified.

V was clipped by 5 bases and J by 2 bases, with 15 bases between them. The V gene's germline CDR1 is MNHNY and CDR2 SVGAGI (reference sequence). There are 15 residues in the CDR3. The specimen comprised peripheral blood, sampled 28 days after the second AZD1222 dose. This TCR came from an adult who received the AZD1222 COVID-19 vaccine. The V call is TRBV6-6, the J call TRBJ1-1; possible D gene TRBD1, 6 bases. The CDR3 here is CASSPGVLQNTEAFF. In DNA, the CDR3 is TGTGCCAGCAGTCCAGGGGTCTTACAAAACACTGAAGCTTTCTTT.